Following are 24 T cell receptor beta chains from one sample sequenced in a study of shared clonotypes between healthy human individuals. The table came from immunoSEQ multiplex PCR; TCRdb's copy has only in-frame clones and leaves some out. Here the sample spans 1,500,000 or so clones, roughly 96% being singletons. Sequencing was performed on naive CD4+ T cells sorted from blood. Subset noted: CD45RA+ positively selected. The receptors come from a man in his thirties or forties in good health.

Turning to this clone: At one end the junction does not follow the germline gene, possibly because of a read error. The chain links TRBV7-7 to TRBJ2-2; 11 nucleotides line up with TRBD1. Germline loops: CDR1 SSHAT, CDR2 FNYEAQ (reference sequence). The CDR3 sequence is 15 residues long. CDR3 loop: CASSRTGGAPGELFF. In nucleotides, the CDR3 is TGTGCTAGCAGCAGGACAGGGGGCGCCCCCGGGGAGCTGTTTTTT.

This chain joins TRBV7-6 and TRBJ1-1; D perhaps matches TRBD1 (5 bases). The CDR3 contains 13 residues. Germline V gene lookup returns CDR1 SGHVS and CDR2 FNYEAQ. The V end lost 2 bases, the J end lost 7 bases, and 11 bases lay between the germline ends. CDR3 loop: CASSLQQAGEAFF. Here the CDR3 DNA reads TGTGCCAGCAGCTTACAACAGGCCGGTGAAGCTTTCTTT.

The V and J genes are TRBV5-4 and TRBJ2-5, with TRBD1 identical over 11 bases. The CDR3 has 16 amino acids. Germline V gene data show CDR1 as SGHNT and CDR2 as YYREEE (reference sequence). V shed 5 bases and J 4 bases; nucleotides not matched to a gene: 10. The CDR3 here is CASSSPGQGDGETQYF. The CDR3 coding sequence is TGTGCCAGCAGTTCTCCGGGACAGGGGGACGGAGAGACCCAGTACTTC.

The V gene is TRBV18, the J gene TRBJ2-7; D might be TRBD1 (6 bases). Trimming removed 3 bases at V and 5 bases at J, with 17 bases between. The CDR3 has 15 amino acids. Looked up from germline, CDR1 is KGHSH and CDR2 is LQKENI. In DNA form, the CDR3 reads TGTGCCAGCTCACCTCTAGTCGTTGGGGGCAACGAGCAGTACTTC. Its translation: CASSPLVVGGNEQYF. The full variable domain, rest sourced from reference TRBV18 and TRBJ2-7, is NAGVMQNPRHLVRRRGQEARLRCSPMKGHSHVYWYRQLPEEGLKFMVYLQKENIIDESGMPKERFSAEFPKEGPSILRIQQVVRGDSAAYFCASSPLVVGGNEQYFGPGTRLTVT.

The chain uses TRBV6-5 and TRBJ2-7; D not resolved. Germline CDR1 and CDR2: MNHEY and SVGAGI. Trimming shortened V by 6 bases and J by 3 bases, and 9 bases separated the two germline ends. The length of the CDR3 is 12 residues. The DNA for the CDR3 is TGTGCCAGCAGCCTCCCGCACTACGAGCAGTACTTC. Translating gives CASSLPHYEQYF.

The J gene is TRBJ1-3, the V gene TRBV29-1, with D hard to call. The CDR3 length is 11 residues. With 7 bases removed from V and 4 bases from J, the gap between germline ends came to 8 bases. The germline gives CDR1 SQVTM, CDR2 ANQGSEA. CDR3 DNA: TGCAGCGCCCGTGGGGGAAACACCATATATTTT. It specifies CSARGGNTIYF.

The rearrangement joins TRBV14 to TRBJ2-1, with TRBD2 as a possible D gene (6 bases). The CDR3 is 17 amino acids. The germline V gene encodes CDR1 SGHDN and CDR2 FVKESK. V shed 3 bases and J shed 2 bases, with 17 bases lying between them. This chain's CDR3 is CASSQGRDFLTYNEQFF. CDR3 nucleotides: TGTGCCAGCAGCCAGGGCCGGGACTTTCTAACCTACAATGAGCAGTTCTTC.

The gene calls are TRBV11-2 and TRBJ2-5; 7 bases match TRBD2. The junction had 9 bases not matched to a gene; V was cut back by 2 bases and J by 3 bases. CDR1 is SGHAT, CDR2 FQNNGV, per germline. The CDR3 has 16 residues. The CDR3 protein is CASSLWGGLGEETQYF. CDR3 DNA: TGTGCCAGCAGCTTATGGGGGGGACTCGGCGAAGAGACCCAGTACTTC.

V and J are TRBV7-8 and TRBJ1-1; TRBD1 might be the D (5 bases). CDR3 size: 11 residues. V was pared by 3 bases and J by 10 bases, with 9 bases between. In germline, CDR1 is SGHVS, CDR2 FQNEAQ. The CDR3 DNA is TGTGCCAGCAGCTTCGGACACGGAGCTTTCTTT. Its translation: CASSFGHGAFF.

The rearrangement joins TRBV7-8 to TRBJ1-1; D not resolved. CDR1 and CDR2 from the germline V gene are SGHVS and FQNEAQ. The CDR3 length is 14 residues. Trimming took off 5 bases at V and 6 bases at J, with 16 bases between the two ends. The CDR3 region is CASSPKVRVPEAFF. CDR3 DNA: TGTGCCAGCAGCCCTAAAGTGAGGGTGCCTGAAGCTTTCTTT.

The genes are TRBV6-1 and TRBJ1-2, with 7 nucleotides matching TRBD1. The CDR3 covers 14 residues. Germline trimming cut 3 bases from V and 8 bases from J; bases unmatched to any gene: 9. Germline V CDR1 and CDR2: MNHNS, SASEGT. The CDR3: CASSDMTGYGGYTF. CDR3 nucleotides: TGTGCCAGCAGTGACATGACAGGGTATGGAGGCTACACCTTC.

The rearrangement uses TRBV19 and TRBJ2-3, with 15 positions matching TRBD2. CDR1 is LNHDA and CDR2 is SQIVND in the germline V gene (reference sequence). This CDR3 is 17 amino acids long. Losses at the gene ends were 5 bases for V and 6 bases for J; bases not matched to a gene: 9. CDR3 sequence: CASSRSGLAGGGDTQYF. The CDR3 DNA reads as TGTGCCAGTAGTCGTAGCGGACTAGCGGGAGGGGGTGATACGCAGTATTTT.

The chain is built from TRBV5-8 and TRBJ2-7, with 9 bases identical to TRBD2. The J segment lost 5 bases and the V segment lost 1 base, leaving 10 bases of the junction unmatched. This CDR3 is built from 16 residues. Germline CDR1 SGHTS, CDR2 YDEGEE. DNA for the CDR3: TGTGCCAGCAGCTTGTCACAGGGACTAGCATACGACGAGCAGTACTTC. Protein sequence: CASSLSQGLAYDEQYF.

V gene TRBV15 combines with J gene TRBJ1-1; 9 bases match TRBD1. The germline CDR1 and CDR2 sequences are LNHNV and YYDKDF (reference sequence). The CDR3 runs 16 residues. V dropped 3 bases and J dropped 2; count of bases not matched to a gene: 7. CDR3 in DNA: TGTGCCACCAGCAGTAGGTGGGGACAGGGAAACACTGAAGCTTTCTTT. Translating it yields CATSSRWGQGNTEAFF.

The chain joins TRBV5-4 to TRBJ2-7, with TRBD2 identical over 15 bases. V shed 10 bases, J shed 0 bases, and the junction held 5 bases outside the gene matches. Germline CDR1 is SGHNT and CDR2 is YYREEE (reference sequence). The CDR3 runs 15 residues. The DNA for the CDR3 is TGTGCCTGCGGACTAGCGGGAGGGAGCTCCTACGAGCAGTACTTC. Its protein is CACGLAGGSSYEQYF.

The chain recombines TRBV5-6 with TRBJ2-2, with D tentatively TRBD2 (7 bases). Germline-derived CDR1 and CDR2 are SGHDT and YYEEEE. V was trimmed by 6 bases and J by 1 base, leaving 19 bases between them. This CDR3 is built from 17 residues. The CDR3, as DNA: TGTGCCAGCACCAGACGGTGGGGGGGCTGGAACACCGGGGAGCTGTTTTTT. Translation gives CASTRRWGGWNTGELFF. Supplemented by reference TRBV5-6 and TRBJ2-2, the full variable domain reads DAGVTQSPTHLIKTRGQQVTLRCSPKSGHDTVSWYQQALGQGPQFIFQYYEEEERQRGNFPDRFSGHQFPNYSSELNVNALLLGDSALYLCASTRRWGGWNTGELFFGEGSRLTVL.

The chain couples TRBV28 to TRBJ2-1; 10 bases agree with TRBD2. V was pared by 7 bases and J by 2 bases, with 5 bases of the junction left unmatched. Per germline, CDR1 MDHEN and CDR2 SYDVKM. The CDR3 is made up of 15 amino acids. Here the CDR3 DNA reads TGTGCCAGCACCGTAGCGGGAGGCCCCTACAATGAGCAGTTCTTC. This gives the protein CASTVAGGPYNEQFF.

This clone was seen a single time. The chain combines TRBV28 with TRBJ2-3; TRBD2 agrees at 9 bases. The germline CDR1 and CDR2 sequences are MDHEN and SYDVKM. The CDR3 spans 16 residues. Trimming removed 1 base from V and 6 bases from J; junction bases left unmatched: 8. The CDR3 sequence is CASSLLGLAGLDTQYF. Written as DNA, the CDR3 is TGTGCCAGCAGTTTATTAGGGCTAGCGGGGTTGGATACGCAGTATTTT. Full variable domain (rest looked up from reference TRBV28 and TRBJ2-3): DVKVTQSSRYLVKRTGEKVFLECVQDMDHENMFWYRQDPGLGLRLIYFSYDVKMKEKGDIPEGYSVSREKKERFSLILESASTNQTSMYLCASSLLGLAGLDTQYFGPGTRLTVL.

The chain is built from TRBV5-4 and TRBJ2-3; no reliable D call. V dropped 4 bases and J dropped 2 bases, with 5 bases sitting between them. The germline CDR1 and CDR2 sequences are SGHNT and YYREEE (reference sequence). The CDR3 length is 12 residues. The chain's CDR3 is CASSRFTDTQYF. The DNA for the CDR3 is TGTGCCAGCAGCCGATTCACAGATACGCAGTATTTT.

Concerning this clone itself: The same CDR3 also results from other DNA sequences found in this sample. The genes are TRBV2 and TRBJ2-7; D call uncertain. Germline V gives CDR1 SNHLY, CDR2 FYNNEI. Trimming removed 1 base at V and 3 bases at J, with 7 bases between. The CDR3 consists of 13 residues. The CDR3: CASSEGRFYEQYF. The CDR3 nucleotides are TGTGCCAGCAGTGAAGGGCGGTTCTACGAGCAGTACTTC.

In DNA form, the CDR3 reads TGTGCCAGCAGCTCGACTAGCGGGAGGGAGTCGGGTTTCTACGAGCAGTACTTC. Protein: CASSSTSGRESGFYEQYF. The V call is TRBV5-6, the J call TRBJ2-7; TRBD2 matches at 14 bases. Germline V gives CDR1 SGHDT, CDR2 YYEEEE. There are 18 residues in the CDR3. With 3 bases clipped from V and 3 bases from J, the junction kept 11 bases outside the gene matches.

V gene TRBV13 combines with J gene TRBJ1-5; D perhaps matches TRBD1 (5 bases). V shed 5 bases and J shed 1 base, with 15 bases lying between them. Germline CDR1 PRHDT, CDR2 FYEKMQ (reference sequence). The CDR3 length is 16 residues. CDR3 amino acids: CASSKGPGASNQPQHF. Here the CDR3 DNA reads TGTGCCAGCAGCAAGGGGCCAGGAGCCAGCAATCAGCCCCAGCATTTT.

The chain employs TRBV10-1 and TRBJ2-1; tentatively, D is TRBD2 (5 bases). There are 15 residues in the CDR3. Trimming removed 0 bases at V and 6 bases at J, with 12 bases between. Looked up from germline, CDR1 is WNHNN and CDR2 is SYGVQD (reference sequence). CDR3 in amino acids: CASSESAGYFNEQFF. In nucleotides, the CDR3 is TGCGCCAGCAGTGAGTCTGCGGGTTACTTCAATGAGCAGTTCTTC.

A note on this clone: Other DNA sequences from this sample encode an identical CDR3 as well. The chain employs TRBV2 and TRBJ2-2; no definite D call. V lost 3 bases and J 0 bases, leaving 5 bases between the germline ends. CDR3 length equals 14 residues. Germline V gives CDR1 SNHLY, CDR2 FYNNEI. CDR3 residues: CASSDITNTGELFF. The CDR3 region has the DNA TGTGCCAGCAGTGACATCACGAACACCGGGGAGCTGTTTTTT.